This T cell receptor (beta chain) is drawn from a study of post-analysis software for immune sequencing data (dated by TCRdb to about 2015). Describing the broader study: Disease courses on record covered relapsing-remitting, secondary progressive and progressive-relapsing multiple sclerosis, though some patients had no subtype annotation. The multiple sclerosis patient repertoires were compared with around ten previously published healthy control repertoires from donors aged roughly 6 to 25 years. A subset of samples was prepared in parallel using single-end sample barcoding, then pooled and co-amplified after Illumina adapter ligation.

TCR beta repertoires were profiled from peripheral blood of approximately 13 young patients with multiple sclerosis to demonstrate the VDJtools post-analysis software. The patients with multiple sclerosis were children and adolescents between 6 and 15 years of age. Overall study outcomes, separate from this receptor: Multiple sclerosis patients had significantly lower normalized Chao1 diversity than controls, a result that suggests substantial peripheral T-cell clonal expansion. Strong co-clustering of samples prepared in the same batch was shown by direct clustering with F measure, prompting a batch-effect correction. The multiple sclerosis patient group was slightly younger than the control group. Several TRBV segments, including TRBV5-6, TRBV5-1 and TRBV20-1, were significantly more frequent in patients than controls.

As concerns this clonotype: The specificity of this receptor is unknown. The sample holds no much larger clone one base away, and base qualities are not on file.

Including cysteine and phenylalanine, the CDR3 has 15 amino acids. Only the CDR3 DNA stays, 45 bases, in frame from base 1. The junction carries 8 bases between V and J, which are trimmed by 2 bases and 0 bases respectively. For CDR1 and CDR2, the germline V gene lists SGHAT and FQNNGV. Libraries were made using PCR. Sequencing took place on an Illumina HiSeq 2500. To reduce PCR and sequencing biases, unique molecular identifiers were built into the TCR beta cDNA libraries. Every 1 to 10 million input T cells yielded approximately 500,000 cDNA molecules, meaning each molecule approximated one T cell. Patient libraries were prepared and sequenced with the same protocol used for the earlier healthy control dataset. Within a given batch, samples were prepared together, multiplexed and sequenced on the same HiSeq lane. The paper's data handling went like this. Raw barcoded reads were processed with MIGEC, and single-read molecular identifier groups were discarded before consensus assembly and CDR3 extraction. Clonotype tables were post-analysed with VDJtools, normalizing diversity by down-sampling all datasets to the smallest sample size. Repertoire overlap clustering matched CDR3 amino acid but not nucleotide sequences to correct batch-related cross-sample contamination. TCRdb handled the public reads itself, with Q25 trimming in fastp and clone calling in MiXCR, and kept productive beta chains. Each record represents a unique CDR3 protein, reported with the most common genes and DNA among its rows. TCRdb, not the original authors, processed these V and J calls. Within this sample are some 800,000 distinct CDR3 sequences, with approximately 44% of them counted one time only. 4% to 5% of the sample goes to the ten largest clones.

The source material was blood. The sequence came from a girl under 18 with multiple sclerosis. The chain is made from TRBV11-2 and TRBJ1-5; the D gene identity is not certain. The CDR3 loop reads CASSLMGNSNQPQHF. The nucleotide sequence is TGTGCCAGCAGCTTAATGGGGAATAGCAATCAGCCCCAGCATTTT.